These T cell receptor beta chains were read from a single sample in a study of vaccination effects on CD4 cells after COVID-19. Sequencing was performed with immunoSEQ multiplex PCR; in TCRdb, only in-frame clones are kept and a portion is missing. The sample holds over 65,000 clones, approximately 77% seen once. Their specific antigens are unknown. This material consisted of CD4+ T cells from PBMCs cultured without peptide, taken before COVID-19 vaccination. These receptors were taken from a human donor who received a COVID-19 vaccine. Both conserved end residues are part of each CDR3. Each record gives: V gene, J gene, D gene, clone size, CDR3 DNA, CDR3 protein. D genes are given only for firm matches. Clone size is given for some rows only: seen once, a few or many times, or a class if the clone is expanded.

v_gene: TRBV4-2; j_gene: TRBJ2-3; d_gene: -; abundance: -; CDR3nt: TGTGCCAGCAGCCAAGATCCGGGATCAAGGGATACGCAGTATTTT; CDR3aa: CASSQDPGSRDTQYF
v_gene: TRBV5-1; j_gene: TRBJ2-3; d_gene: -; abundance: -; CDR3nt: TGCGCCAGCAGCCCCCGGGACCGAGGCACAGATACGCAGTATTTT; CDR3aa: CASSPRDRGTDTQYF
v_gene: TRBV28; j_gene: TRBJ1-2; d_gene: -; abundance: -; CDR3nt: TGTGCCAGCAGCGTCTTTCTGTCTCAGTCTAACTATGGCTACACCTTC; CDR3aa: CASSVFLSQSNYGYTF
v_gene: TRBV24-1; j_gene: TRBJ1-5; d_gene: -; abundance: -; CDR3nt: TGTGCCACCGCGGGGGGTAGCAATCAGCCCCAGCATTTT; CDR3aa: CATAGGSNQPQHF
v_gene: TRBV2; j_gene: TRBJ1-5; d_gene: -; abundance: once; CDR3nt: TGTGCCAGCAGCCGGCGGGGTTTGAGCAATCAGCCCCAGCATTTT; CDR3aa: CASSRRGLSNQPQHF
v_gene: TRBV15; j_gene: TRBJ1-2; d_gene: -; abundance: -; CDR3nt: TGTGCCACCAGCAGAACTACAGAGCTACTATGGGATGGCTACACCTTC; CDR3aa: CATSRTTELLWDGYTF
v_gene: TRBV7-2; j_gene: TRBJ2-1; d_gene: TRBD1; abundance: few; CDR3nt: TGTGCCAGCAGCCCCGGACAGGGCGAAGAGCAGTTCTTC; CDR3aa: CASSPGQGEEQFF
v_gene: TRBV6-4; j_gene: TRBJ1-1; d_gene: -; abundance: -; CDR3nt: TGTGCCAGCAGTGGGTCAGCAGGGCCTGAGACTGAAGCTTTCTTT; CDR3aa: CASSGSAGPETEAFF
v_gene: TRBV4-1; j_gene: TRBJ1-2; d_gene: -; abundance: few; CDR3nt: TGCGCCAGCAGCCCAGACGGAAGCTATGGCTACACCTTC; CDR3aa: CASSPDGSYGYTF
v_gene: TRBV12-5; j_gene: TRBJ2-3; d_gene: -; abundance: -; CDR3nt: TGTGCTAGTGGTTTGGGGGGAGGACTGGCGGGAGATACGCAGTATTTT; CDR3aa: CASGLGGGLAGDTQYF